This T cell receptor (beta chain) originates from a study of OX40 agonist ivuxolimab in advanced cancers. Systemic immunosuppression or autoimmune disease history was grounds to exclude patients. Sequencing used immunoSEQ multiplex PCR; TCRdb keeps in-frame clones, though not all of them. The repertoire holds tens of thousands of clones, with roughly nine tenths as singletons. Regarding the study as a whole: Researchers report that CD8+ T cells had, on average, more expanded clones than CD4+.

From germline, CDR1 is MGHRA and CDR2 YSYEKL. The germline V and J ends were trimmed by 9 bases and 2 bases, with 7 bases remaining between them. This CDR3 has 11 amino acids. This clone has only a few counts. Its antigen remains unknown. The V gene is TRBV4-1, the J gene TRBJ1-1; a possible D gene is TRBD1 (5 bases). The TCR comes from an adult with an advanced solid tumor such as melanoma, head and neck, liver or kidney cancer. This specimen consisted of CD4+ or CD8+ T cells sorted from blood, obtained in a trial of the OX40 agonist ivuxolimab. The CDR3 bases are TGCGCCAGTGGGACTAACACTGAAGCTTTCTTT. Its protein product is CASGTNTEAFF.